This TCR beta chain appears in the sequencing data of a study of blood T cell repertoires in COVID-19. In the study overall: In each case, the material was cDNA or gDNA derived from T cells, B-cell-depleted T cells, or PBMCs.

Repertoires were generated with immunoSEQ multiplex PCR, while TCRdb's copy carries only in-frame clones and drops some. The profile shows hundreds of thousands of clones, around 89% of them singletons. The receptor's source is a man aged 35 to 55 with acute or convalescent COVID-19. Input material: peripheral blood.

As DNA, the CDR3 is TGTGCCAGCAGCTCCGAAGGGGACTCTGGAAACACCATATATTTT. As protein: CASSSEGDSGNTIYF. This chain connects TRBV11-1 to TRBJ1-3, with D maybe TRBD1 (5 bases). CDR3 length: 15 residues. Germline V gene sequence: CDR1 SGHAT, CDR2 FQDESV (reference sequence). V lost 4 bases and J lost 0, with 10 bases in between.